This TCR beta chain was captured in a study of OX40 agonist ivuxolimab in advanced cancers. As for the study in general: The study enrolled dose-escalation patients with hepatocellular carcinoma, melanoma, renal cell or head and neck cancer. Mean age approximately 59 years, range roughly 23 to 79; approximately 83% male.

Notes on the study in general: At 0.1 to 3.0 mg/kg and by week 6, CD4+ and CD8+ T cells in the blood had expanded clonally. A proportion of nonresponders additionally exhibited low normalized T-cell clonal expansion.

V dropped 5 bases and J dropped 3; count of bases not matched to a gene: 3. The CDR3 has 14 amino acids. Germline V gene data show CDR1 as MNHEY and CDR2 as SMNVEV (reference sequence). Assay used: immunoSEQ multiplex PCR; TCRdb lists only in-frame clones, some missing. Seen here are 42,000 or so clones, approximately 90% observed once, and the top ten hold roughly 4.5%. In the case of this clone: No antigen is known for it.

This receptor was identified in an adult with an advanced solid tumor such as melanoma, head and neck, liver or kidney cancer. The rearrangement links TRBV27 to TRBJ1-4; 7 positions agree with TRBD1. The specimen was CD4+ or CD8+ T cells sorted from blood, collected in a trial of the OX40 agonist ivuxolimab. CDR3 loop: CASSPGTANEKLFF. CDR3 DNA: TGTGCCAGCAGTCCCGGGACAGCTAATGAAAAACTGTTTTTT.